These 28 T cell receptor beta chains were sequenced from one sample in a study of blood T cell repertoires in COVID-19. Clones were read by immunoSEQ multiplex PCR, and TCRdb kept only the in-frame ones, dropping some. The table shows more than 200,000 clones, with around 86% occurring only once. The specimen was PBMCs or T cells enriched from blood (not recorded which). These receptors all stem from a woman aged 45-65 years who had recovered from COVID-19.

The chain uses TRBV30 and TRBJ2-2; 10 bases agree with TRBD1. The V gene's germline CDR1 is GTSNPN and CDR2 SVGIG (reference sequence). The length of the CDR3 is 18 residues. Germline trimming cut 0 bases from V and 4 bases from J; bases unmatched to any gene: 11. CDR3: CAWSVLGVWTGGTGELFF. Here the CDR3 DNA reads TGTGCCTGGAGTGTACTCGGGGTTTGGACAGGGGGCACCGGGGAGCTGTTTTTT. The entire variable domain, with the rest obtained from reference TRBV30 and TRBJ2-2, is as follows: SQTIHQWPATLVQPVGSPLSLECTVEGTSNPNLYWYRQAAGRGLQLLFYSVGIGQISSEVPQNLSASRPQDRQFILSSKKLLLSDSGFYLCAWSVLGVWTGGTGELFFGEGSRLTVL.

The V gene is TRBV5-4, the J gene TRBJ2-7; D gene unclear. The CDR3 covers 13 residues. Trimming shortened V by 4 bases and J by 5 bases, and 13 bases separated the two germline ends. Germline CDR1 and CDR2: SGHNT and YYREEE (reference sequence). The CDR3 spells CASSPPSGDEQYF. The CDR3 DNA reads as TGTGCCAGCAGCCCCCCGAGTGGTGACGAGCAGTACTTC.

The chain uses TRBV3-1 (or the pseudogene TRBV3-2) and TRBJ2-3; 10 nucleotides align to TRBD2. Germline V gene lookup returns CDR1 LGHDT and CDR2 YNNKEL (reference sequence). This CDR3 has 17 amino acids. The ends lost 1 base at V and 2 bases at J; junction bases unmatched: 6. CDR3: CASSQGLLAGDTDTQYF. As DNA, the CDR3 is TGTGCCAGCAGCCAAGGCCTCCTAGCGGGAGACACAGATACGCAGTATTTT.

The chain recombines TRBV5-1 with TRBJ2-3, with D tentatively TRBD1 (5 bases). Germline values: CDR1 SGHRS, CDR2 YFSETQ. This CDR3 comprises 14 residues. The ends were cut back, 2 bases at V and 3 bases at J, with 10 bases in the middle. The CDR3: CASSFQGETDTQYF. The CDR3 nucleotides are TGCGCCAGCAGCTTCCAGGGTGAAACAGATACGCAGTATTTT.

This clone has just a few counts. This CDR3 is CASSPTDNEQFF. DNA of the CDR3: TGTGCCAGCAGCCCGACTGATAATGAGCAGTTCTTC. V gene TRBV3-1 (or the pseudogene TRBV3-2) combines with J gene TRBJ2-1; no definite D call. Deletions cut 4 bases from V and 7 bases from J, with 8 bases between. Looked up from germline, CDR1 is LGHDT and CDR2 is YNNKEL (reference sequence). The CDR3 consists of 12 residues.

This rearrangement joins TRBV10-3 to TRBJ1-5; 8 positions agree with TRBD1. The CDR3 is 13 residues long. The trim removed 2 bases at V and 7 bases at J, leaving 1 base unmatched. The germline V gene encodes CDR1 ENHRY and CDR2 SYGVKD. The chain's CDR3 is CAISERTGQPQHF. The CDR3 nucleotides are TGTGCCATCAGTGAGAGGACAGGGCAGCCCCAGCATTTT.

The V gene is TRBV27, the J gene TRBJ2-7; D is ambiguous. With 2 bases removed from V and 3 bases from J, the gap between germline ends came to 8 bases. The CDR3 totals 13 residues. From germline, CDR1 is MNHEY and CDR2 SMNVEV (reference sequence). For the CDR3, the DNA is TGTGCCAGCAGTTTAGGGCACGGCTACGAGCAGTACTTC. It translates to CASSLGHGYEQYF.

The rearrangement links TRBV5-4 to TRBJ1-1, with unresolved D. CDR1 and CDR2 (germline): SGHNT, YYREEE (reference sequence). V was shortened by 0 bases and J by 0 bases, with 3 bases between the two germline ends. The CDR3 is 13 amino acids. This CDR3 is CASSLALNTEAFF. The CDR3 DNA reads TGTGCCAGCAGCTTGGCCTTGAACACTGAAGCTTTCTTT.

The chain employs TRBV7-9 and TRBJ1-4; D remains unclear. This CDR3 comprises 15 residues. Per germline, CDR1 SEHNR and CDR2 FQNEAQ (reference sequence). Trimming left V 4 bases short and J 0 bases short, with 9 bases between. DNA of the CDR3: TGTGCCAGCAGCTCCAAGAGTGCAACTAATGAAAAACTGTTTTTT. Its translation: CASSSKSATNEKLFF.

The chain is built from TRBV3-1 (or the pseudogene TRBV3-2) and TRBJ1-3, with a possible D match to TRBD1 (6 bases). There are 13 residues in the CDR3. With 5 bases removed from V and 9 bases from J, the gap between germline ends came to 14 bases. Germline assignment: CDR1 LGHDT and CDR2 YNNKEL (reference sequence). In nucleotides, the CDR3 is TGTGCCAGCAGCGGAATCGGGGGGCCCACCATATATTTT. Translated: CASSGIGGPTIYF.

V gene TRBV15 combines with J gene TRBJ1-5; tentatively, D is TRBD1 (6 bases). Trimming pared 5 bases from V and 4 bases from J, leaving 15 bases between. The CDR3 length is 15 residues. The V gene's germline CDR1 is LNHNV and CDR2 YYDKDF (reference sequence). CDR3 nucleotide sequence: TGTGCCACCAGCTCCAGGGGACAAGGGAATCAGCCCCAGCATTTT. Residues: CATSSRGQGNQPQHF.

CDR3 coding DNA: TGTGCCAGCAATCCTACAGGGGACTATGGCTACACCTTC. Encoded protein: CASNPTGDYGYTF. The V gene is TRBV6-6, the J gene TRBJ1-2, with 7 bases matching TRBD1. This CDR3 is 13 amino acids long. Germline V gene sequence: CDR1 MNHNY, CDR2 SVGAGI (reference sequence). V lost 7 bases and J lost 3; bases outside the gene matches: 5.

The V call is TRBV28, the J call TRBJ2-7; 10 bases align to TRBD2. Unmatched junction bases numbered 3, after V lost 3 bases and J lost 4 bases. From germline, CDR1 is MDHEN and CDR2 SYDVKM. The CDR3 runs 14 residues. Written as DNA, the CDR3 is TGTGCCAGCAGTTTTGCTAGCGGGAGTTACGAGCAGTACTTC. It specifies CASSFASGSYEQYF.

This clone was observed a single time. The chain uses TRBV5-4 and TRBJ2-1; D is undetermined. Per germline, CDR1 SGHNT and CDR2 YYREEE (reference sequence). The CDR3 length is 13 residues. V shed 3 bases and J shed 5 bases, with 9 bases lying between them. CDR3 in DNA: TGTGCCAGCAGCTCCCCTAACGACAATGAGCAGTTCTTC. It codes for CASSSPNDNEQFF.

The chain has TRBV7-9 and TRBJ1-2; 8 nucleotides match TRBD1. CDR3 length: 17 amino acids. Looked up from germline, CDR1 is SEHNR and CDR2 is FQNEAQ (reference sequence). Germline trimming cut 2 bases from V and 8 bases from J; bases unmatched to any gene: 16. The CDR3 coding sequence is TGTGCCAGCAGCTTAAGTGGCGGCCAGGGGGCTTATTTCGGCTACACCTTC. Its translation: CASSLSGGQGAYFGYTF.

In this sample, this clone turned up once. The chain combines TRBV9 with TRBJ2-1; 14 positions match TRBD2. The length of the CDR3 is 16 residues. Unmatched junction bases numbered 3, after V lost 0 bases and J lost 7 bases. In germline, CDR1 is SGDLS, CDR2 YYNGEE. The DNA for the CDR3 is TGTGCCAGCAGCGTAGGTGGGACTAGCGGGAGAAATGAGCAGTTCTTC. Amino acids: CASSVGGTSGRNEQFF.

V usage is TRBV7-9 and J usage is TRBJ1-1; TRBD1 matches at 7 bases. This CDR3 is 16 amino acids long. Germline V gives CDR1 SEHNR, CDR2 FQNEAQ (reference sequence). After removal of 1 base from V and 3 bases from J, the junction contained 8 bases not matched to a gene. The CDR3 sequence: CASSLGSWTGHTEAFF. CDR3 coding DNA: TGTGCCAGCAGCTTAGGATCATGGACAGGACACACTGAAGCTTTCTTT.

This clone was counted a single time. This sequence joins TRBV2 and TRBJ1-5; D ambiguous. CDR3 size: 13 residues. From germline, CDR1 is SNHLY and CDR2 FYNNEI. Trimming removed 7 bases from V and 3 bases from J, with 10 bases in between. The CDR3 protein is CASNRRINQPQHF. CDR3 DNA sequence: TGTGCCAGCAACAGACGGATCAATCAGCCCCAGCATTTT.

V usage is TRBV2 and J usage is TRBJ1-5, with TRBD1 matching 10 bases. Germline V gene data show CDR1 as SNHLY and CDR2 as FYNNEI. CDR3 length: 15 amino acids. After removal of 6 bases from V and 2 bases from J, the junction contained 4 bases not matched to a gene. CDR3 nucleotides: TGTGCCAGCAGGAAGGACAGGGGGGGCAATCAGCCCCAGCATTTT. Encoded protein: CASRKDRGGNQPQHF.

V usage is TRBV4-3 and J usage is TRBJ2-1; tentatively, D is TRBD2 (5 bases). V lost 3 bases to trimming and J lost 11 bases, with 8 bases between them. The CDR3 spans 11 residues. The V gene's germline CDR1 is LGHNA and CDR2 YSLEER. The CDR3 reads CASSHSGKQFF. The CDR3 DNA sequence: TGCGCCAGCAGCCACAGCGGAAAGCAGTTCTTC.

This chain uses TRBV7-9 with TRBJ2-7; 11 nucleotides agree with TRBD2. V shed 5 bases and J 2 bases; nucleotides not matched to a gene: 5. Germline lookup yields CDR1 SEHNR and CDR2 FQNEAQ (reference sequence). There are 15 residues in the CDR3. CDR3 coding DNA: TGTGCCAGCAGCAACACTAGCGGGAGACCCTACGAGCAGTACTTC. Translated, it gives CASSNTSGRPYEQYF.

This clone occurred a few times. V gene TRBV18 combines with J gene TRBJ2-1; the match to TRBD2 covers 8 bases. This CDR3 has 19 residues. V was clipped by 2 bases and J by 2 bases; unmatched bases: 14. Germline V lookup: CDR1 KGHSH, CDR2 LQKENI. The CDR3 sequence: CASSPESLAAVGTYNEQFF. The CDR3 DNA sequence: TGTGCCAGCTCACCAGAATCACTAGCGGCAGTCGGGACCTACAATGAGCAGTTCTTC.

The chain carries TRBV27 and TRBJ1-4; 9 positions agree with TRBD1. From germline, CDR1 is MNHEY and CDR2 SMNVEV (reference sequence). V dropped 8 bases and J dropped 8; count of bases not matched to a gene: 9. There are 14 residues in the CDR3. CDR3 coding DNA: TGTGCCAGCGCATACGGGACAGGGACCGAAAAACTGTTTTTT. This codes for CASAYGTGTEKLFF.

The chain links TRBV19 to TRBJ2-1, with D perhaps TRBD2 (5 bases). Germline loops: CDR1 LNHDA, CDR2 SQIVND (reference sequence). The length of the CDR3 is 14 residues. Trimming pared 10 bases from V and 6 bases from J, leaving 19 bases between. CDR3 in amino acids: CATFDYSEGNEQFF. CDR3 sequence (DNA): TGTGCCACCTTCGACTACTCAGAAGGCAATGAGCAGTTCTTC.

The V and J genes are TRBV28 and TRBJ1-1, with D perhaps matching TRBD1 (6 bases). The CDR3 totals 13 residues. Trimming cost V 5 bases and J 4 bases, with 11 bases left between them. CDR1 and CDR2 (germline): MDHEN, SYDVKM. The CDR3: CASSPIGGTEAFF. In DNA form, the CDR3 reads TGTGCCAGCAGTCCCATAGGGGGCACTGAAGCTTTCTTT.

V usage is TRBV7-2 and J usage is TRBJ1-3; 7 positions agree with TRBD1. This CDR3 contains 16 residues. After removal of 3 bases from V and 0 bases from J, the junction contained 5 bases not matched to a gene. Germline loops: CDR1 SGHTA, CDR2 FQGNSA. For the CDR3, the DNA is TGTGCCAGCAGCTTTACAGGGGCGAGCTCTGGAAACACCATATATTTT. Translated: CASSFTGASSGNTIYF.

The chain links TRBV27 to TRBJ1-6; 10 positions match TRBD1. This CDR3 is 15 amino acids long. Germline assignment: CDR1 MNHEY and CDR2 SMNVEV (reference sequence). V was clipped by 6 bases and J by 6 bases; unmatched bases: 5. CDR3 DNA: TGTGCCAGCAGCTCTAGGGACAGGGGTAATTCACCCCTCCACTTT. Protein: CASSSRDRGNSPLHF.

The chain carries TRBV2 and TRBJ1-5, with 8 positions matching TRBD1. The CDR3 consists of 12 residues. Germline loops: CDR1 SNHLY, CDR2 FYNNEI. V gave up 6 bases and J gave up 9 bases; unmatched junction bases: 4. The CDR3 nucleotides are TGTGCCAGCAGAGACAGGGGACGGCCCCAGCATTTT. Its translation: CASRDRGRPQHF.